Each of the 27 T cell receptor beta chains below was sequenced from the same sample in a study of T-cell memory formation after mild COVID-19. TCRdb re-called the 5' RACE reads through MiXCR, storing one row per CDR3 protein. The table records 190,000 or so distinct CDR3 sequences, 20% to 25% of them present only once. The specimen sequenced was PBMCs or a T cell subset sorted from them (not recorded which). These TCRs come from an adult woman who had mild COVID-19 (a few samples of this study predate the infection). Cell type and time point are not known.

The J gene is TRBJ2-3, the V gene TRBV19, with D perhaps matching TRBD1 or TRBD2 (6 bases each). The length of the CDR3 is 14 residues. CDR1 LNHDA and CDR2 SQIVND come from the germline V gene (reference sequence). Between the trimmed V and J ends, which lost 6 bases and 5 bases, there was a span of 15 bases. The CDR3 loop reads CASSGGNSRDTQYF. Here the CDR3 DNA reads TGTGCCAGTAGCGGGGGCAACTCACGAGATACGCAGTATTTT.

The rearrangement uses TRBV7-2 and TRBJ2-1, with D unresolved. Looked up from germline, CDR1 is SGHTA and CDR2 is FQGNSA. V lost 5 bases, J lost 4 bases, and 18 bases lay in between. The CDR3 is 16 residues long. This CDR3 reads CASSPSGPATYNEQFF. For the CDR3, the DNA is TGTGCCAGCAGCCCATCTGGGCCCGCGACTTACAATGAGCAGTTCTTC.

The J gene is TRBJ2-3, the V gene TRBV19; D is tentatively TRBD1 or TRBD2 (7 bases each). Germline V gene sequence: CDR1 LNHDA, CDR2 SQIVND (reference sequence). V was clipped by 7 bases and J by 2 bases, with 13 bases between them. CDR3 length: 14 amino acids. CDR3 DNA sequence: TGTGCCAGTAAAGCAGGGGGGGACACAGATACGCAGTATTTT. Translation gives CASKAGGDTDTQYF.

This chain uses TRBV7-9 with TRBJ2-7; weak D call: TRBD2 (6 bases). With 4 bases removed from V and 7 bases from J, the gap between germline ends came to 23 bases. The CDR3 totals 16 residues. In germline, CDR1 is SEHNR, CDR2 FQNEAQ (reference sequence). CDR3 DNA: TGTGCCAGCAGCTGGGGGTTCAATGGAAAAGCGGGTGAGCAGTACTTC. Translation gives CASSWGFNGKAGEQYF.

This clonotype was detected a few times. The chain employs TRBV29-1 and TRBJ2-1, with 9 bases that match TRBD2. Germline values: CDR1 SQVTM, CDR2 ANQGSEA. CDR3 size: 14 residues. V gave up 6 bases and J gave up 5 bases; unmatched junction bases: 8. CDR3: CSVPYLAGNNEQFF. CDR3 nucleotide sequence: TGCAGCGTCCCTTATCTAGCGGGGAACAATGAGCAGTTCTTC.

This chain uses TRBV5-1 with TRBJ2-1; 7 nucleotides line up with TRBD1. CDR1 is SGHRS, CDR2 YFSETQ, per germline. The CDR3 spans 16 residues. The J segment lost 9 bases and the V segment lost 3 bases, leaving 15 bases of the junction unmatched. The CDR3: CASSWSTGDFSGEQFF. The DNA of the CDR3 is TGCGCCAGCAGCTGGTCTACAGGGGATTTTAGTGGTGAGCAGTTCTTC.

The chain joins TRBV6-5 to TRBJ2-3; 9 positions agree with TRBD2. The CDR3 sequence is 20 residues long. V gave up 0 bases and J gave up 11 bases; unmatched junction bases: 24. Germline V lookup: CDR1 MNHEY, CDR2 SVGAGI. This CDR3 reads CASSYSTSRPSGTGPREQYF. As DNA, the CDR3 is TGTGCCAGCAGTTACTCCACCAGCCGGCCTAGCGGGACGGGGCCCCGGGAGCAGTATTTT.

The CDR3 sequence: CASTSPGHNEQFF. The CDR3 DNA sequence: TGTGCCAGTACCTCCCCGGGCCACAATGAGCAGTTCTTC. This chain links TRBV19 with TRBJ2-1; D ambiguous. The CDR3 is 13 residues long. The germline CDR1 and CDR2 sequences are LNHDA and SQIVND (reference sequence). V was trimmed by 7 bases and J by 5 bases, leaving 12 bases between them.

This clonotype was seen more than once but under ten times. The J gene is TRBJ1-4, the V gene TRBV14; TRBD1 matches at 8 bases. CDR1 is SGHDN, CDR2 FVKESK, per germline. The junction had 9 bases not matched to a gene; V was cut back by 4 bases and J by 8 bases. The CDR3 length is 15 residues. The CDR3 here is CASSRADRGIEKLFF. CDR3 sequence (DNA): TGTGCCAGCAGCCGAGCCGACAGGGGTATCGAAAAACTGTTTTTT.

This chain connects TRBV29-1 to TRBJ2-1, with unresolved D. V lost 7 bases and J lost 8, with 9 bases in between. Germline CDR1 SQVTM, CDR2 ANQGSEA. This CDR3 region has 10 residues. The CDR3 is CSGVSDEQFF. The CDR3 nucleotides are TGCAGCGGGGTATCTGATGAGCAGTTCTTC.

This chain uses TRBV27 with TRBJ1-1; D ambiguous. Germline V gives CDR1 MNHEY, CDR2 SMNVEV (reference sequence). The CDR3 sequence is 13 residues long. V was cut by 6 bases and J by 3 bases, with 11 bases left in between. The DNA for the CDR3 is TGTGCCAGCAGCTCCTGCGGTTACACTGAAGCTTTCTTT. Translation gives CASSSCGYTEAFF.

J is TRBJ2-3 and V is TRBV7-9; 9 bases agree with TRBD1. The V gene's germline CDR1 is SEHNR and CDR2 FQNEAQ (reference sequence). The CDR3 totals 15 residues. The ends lost 5 bases at V and 4 bases at J; junction bases unmatched: 7. The DNA for the CDR3 is TGTGCCAGCAGCCGGGTCGGACAGGGGTCAGATACGCAGTATTTT. Protein product: CASSRVGQGSDTQYF.

The CDR3 sequence is CASSLEGSWGNTEAFF. CDR3 nucleotide sequence: TGCGCCAGCAGCTTGGAAGGGTCCTGGGGGAACACTGAAGCTTTCTTT. The rearrangement links TRBV5-1 to TRBJ1-1; D is undetermined. CDR1 SGHRS and CDR2 YFSETQ come from the germline V gene. Trimming shortened V by 0 bases and J by 1 base, and 13 bases separated the two germline ends. CDR3 length: 16 residues.

This chain uses TRBV12-3 or TRBV12-4 with TRBJ2-7, with D possibly matching TRBD2 (5 bases). This CDR3 is 12 amino acids long. V was pared by 3 bases and J by 3 bases, with 6 bases between. DNA of the CDR3: TGTGCCAGCAGTTTCCGGGGCTACGAGCAGTACTTC. This sequence encodes CASSFRGYEQYF.

There are a few counts of this clonotype. The CDR3 sequence: CASSLDPGAYEQYF. The CDR3 nucleotides read TGTGCCAGCAGCTTAGATCCGGGGGCATACGAGCAGTACTTC. The V and J genes are TRBV7-6 and TRBJ2-7; either TRBD1 or TRBD2 may supply D (6 bases each). This CDR3 is built from 14 residues. In germline, CDR1 is SGHVS, CDR2 FNYEAQ. Trimming shortened V by 1 base and J by 4 bases, and 11 bases separated the two germline ends.

The chain links TRBV5-1 to TRBJ2-1; the match to TRBD2 covers 8 bases. In germline, CDR1 is SGHRS, CDR2 YFSETQ. The CDR3 has 13 residues. V lost 7 bases and J lost 2; bases outside the gene matches: 2. The CDR3 sequence: CASEGLAYNEQFF. As DNA, the CDR3 is TGCGCCAGCGAGGGACTAGCCTACAATGAGCAGTTCTTC.

The rearrangement joins TRBV10-2 to TRBJ2-3; D not resolved. Germline V gene sequence: CDR1 WSHSY, CDR2 SAAADI. The V and J ends lost 2 bases and 5 bases respectively, with 5 bases between them. This CDR3 is built from 12 residues. This chain's CDR3 is CASSETEDTQYF. The DNA for the CDR3 is TGCGCCAGCAGTGAGACCGAAGATACGCAGTATTTT.

The gene calls are TRBV7-6 and TRBJ2-7; TRBD1 matches 7 bases. There are 15 residues in the CDR3. Germline V CDR1 and CDR2: SGHVS, FNYEAQ. J was trimmed by 3 bases and V by 5 bases; bases with no gene match: 10. For the CDR3, the DNA is TGTGCCAGCAGCCGCGGACAGGCAGACTACTACGAGCAGTACTTC. It yields the protein CASSRGQADYYEQYF.

This clonotype was seen a handful of times. J is TRBJ2-3 and V is TRBV5-1; tentative D call: TRBD1 (6 bases). Germline lookup yields CDR1 SGHRS and CDR2 YFSETQ. The ends were cut back, 4 bases at V and 0 bases at J, with 12 bases in the middle. The length of the CDR3 is 15 residues. CDR3 sequence (DNA): TGCGCCAGCAGCCCGGGACAATCTAGCACAGATACGCAGTATTTT. This encodes CASSPGQSSTDTQYF.

The chain links TRBV4-3 to TRBJ2-7; D is perhaps TRBD2 (5 bases). The CDR3 runs 15 residues. Per the germline V gene, CDR1 is LGHNA and CDR2 is YSLEER. Deletions cut 3 bases from V and 4 bases from J, with 16 bases between. CDR3: CASSQDLTPGYEQYF. In DNA form, the CDR3 reads TGCGCCAGCAGCCAGGACTTGACGCCCGGATACGAGCAGTACTTC.

This clonotype was found a few times. This chain joins TRBV7-8 and TRBJ2-7, with 9 bases lining up with TRBD1. The ends lost 4 bases at V and 6 bases at J; junction bases unmatched: 7. This CDR3 has 14 residues. From germline, CDR1 is SGHVS and CDR2 FQNEAQ. For the CDR3, the DNA is TGTGCCAGCAGCTCGGGACAGGGAAGGGTCGAGCAGTACTTC. Translation: CASSSGQGRVEQYF.

This sequence joins TRBV9 and TRBJ2-3; D perhaps matches TRBD1 (5 bases). Germline V gives CDR1 SGDLS, CDR2 YYNGEE. The CDR3 sequence is 15 residues long. The ends were cut back, 0 bases at V and 2 bases at J, with 10 bases in the middle. The CDR3 nucleotides read TGTGCCAGCAGCGTAGCGCAGGGTACCACAGATACGCAGTATTTT. This translates into CASSVAQGTTDTQYF.

The chain employs TRBV3-1 and TRBJ2-3; 8 nucleotides align to TRBD2. The germline V gene has CDR1 LGHDT and CDR2 YNNKEL (reference sequence). The ends lost 1 base at V and 9 bases at J; junction bases unmatched: 9. The CDR3 spans 15 residues. CDR3 amino acids: CASSQVVGGANTQYF. The DNA for the CDR3 is TGTGCCAGCAGCCAAGTTGTCGGGGGGGCGAACACGCAGTATTTT.

The chain is built from TRBV15 and TRBJ1-2; D is unclear. V lost 0 bases and J lost 6, with 8 bases in between. The CDR3 is 13 amino acids. Germline values: CDR1 LNHNV, CDR2 YYDKDF (reference sequence). The DNA of the CDR3 is TGTGCCACCAGCAGAGATAGGACCAATGGCTACACCTTC. The encoded protein is CATSRDRTNGYTF.

CDR3 region: CASSLSGSGGEKLFF. The CDR3, as DNA: TGTGCCAGCAGCTTATCAGGGAGTGGTGGAGAAAAACTGTTTTTT. The chain joins TRBV7-9 to TRBJ1-4, with D maybe TRBD1 (5 bases). This CDR3 has 15 amino acids. Trimming left V 2 bases short and J 8 bases short, with 15 bases between. CDR1 SEHNR and CDR2 FQNEAQ come from the germline V gene (reference sequence).

V and J are TRBV3-1 and TRBJ1-4; 7 positions agree with TRBD1. This CDR3 is built from 18 residues. CDR1 and CDR2 from the germline V gene are LGHDT and YNNKEL (reference sequence). Trimming at V came to 2 bases and at J to 0 bases, leaving 9 bases not matched to a gene. CDR3 loop: CASSQTPGGAATNEKLFF. Written as DNA, the CDR3 is TGTGCCAGCAGCCAAACCCCAGGGGGGGCAGCAACTAATGAAAAACTGTTTTTT.

Only a few counts were recorded for this clonotype. This sequence joins TRBV6-6 and TRBJ2-3, with 12 bases lining up with TRBD2. The V gene's germline CDR1 is MNHNY and CDR2 SVGAGI (reference sequence). J gave up 0 bases and V 8 bases, and 3 bases lay outside the gene matches. The CDR3 runs to 15 residues. The CDR3 DNA follows: TGTGCCAGCGTCCTAGCGGGGGGGAGCACAGATACGCAGTATTTT. It specifies CASVLAGGSTDTQYF.